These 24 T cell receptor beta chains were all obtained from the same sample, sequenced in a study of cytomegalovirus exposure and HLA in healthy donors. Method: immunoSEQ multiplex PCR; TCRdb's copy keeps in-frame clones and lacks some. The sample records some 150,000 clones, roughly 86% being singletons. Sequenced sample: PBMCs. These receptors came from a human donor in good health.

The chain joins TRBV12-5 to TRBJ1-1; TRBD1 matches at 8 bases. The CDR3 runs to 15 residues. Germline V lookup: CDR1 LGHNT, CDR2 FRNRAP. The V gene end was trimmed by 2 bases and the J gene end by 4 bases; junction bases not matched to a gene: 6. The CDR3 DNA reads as TGTGCTAGTGGTTTGTTACCAGGGGGCGGCACTGAAGCTTTCTTT. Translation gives CASGLLPGGGTEAFF.

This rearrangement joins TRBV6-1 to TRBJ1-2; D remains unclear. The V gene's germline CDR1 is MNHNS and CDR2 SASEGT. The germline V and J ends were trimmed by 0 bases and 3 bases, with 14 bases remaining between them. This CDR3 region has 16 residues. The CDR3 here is CASSEALRGVHYGYTF. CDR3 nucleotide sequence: TGTGCCAGCAGTGAAGCGCTTCGGGGAGTCCACTATGGCTACACCTTC.

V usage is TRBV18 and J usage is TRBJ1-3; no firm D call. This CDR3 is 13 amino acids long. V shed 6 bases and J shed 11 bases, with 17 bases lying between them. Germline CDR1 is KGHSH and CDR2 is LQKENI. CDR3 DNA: TGTGCCAGCTCGCCCGCCGGGGAAGGAGCCATATATTTT. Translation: CASSPAGEGAIYF.

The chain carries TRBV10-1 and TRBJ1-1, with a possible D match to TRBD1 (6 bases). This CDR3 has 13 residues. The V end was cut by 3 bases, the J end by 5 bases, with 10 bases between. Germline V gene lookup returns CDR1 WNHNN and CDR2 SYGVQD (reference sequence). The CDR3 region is CASSDGGRTEAFF. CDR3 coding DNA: TGCGCCAGCAGTGATGGGGGCCGAACTGAAGCTTTCTTT.

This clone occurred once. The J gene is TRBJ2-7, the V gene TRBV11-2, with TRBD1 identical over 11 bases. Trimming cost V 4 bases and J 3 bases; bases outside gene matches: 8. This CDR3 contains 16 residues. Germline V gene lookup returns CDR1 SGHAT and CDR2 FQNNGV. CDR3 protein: CASSSFSGTGGYEQYF. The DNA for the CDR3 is TGTGCCAGCAGCTCGTTCTCCGGGACAGGGGGCTACGAGCAGTACTTC.

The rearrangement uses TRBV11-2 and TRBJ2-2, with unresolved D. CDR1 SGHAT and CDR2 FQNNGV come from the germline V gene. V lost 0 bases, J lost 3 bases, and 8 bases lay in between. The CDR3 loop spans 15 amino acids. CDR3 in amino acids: CASSLDPQHTGELFF. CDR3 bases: TGTGCCAGCAGCTTAGACCCACAGCACACCGGGGAGCTGTTTTTT. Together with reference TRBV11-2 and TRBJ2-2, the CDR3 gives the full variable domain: EAGVAQSPRYKIIEKRQSVAFWCNPISGHATLYWYQQILGQGPKLLIQFQNNGVVDDSQLPKDRFSAERLKGVDSTLKIQPAKLEDSAVYLCASSLDPQHTGELFFGEGSRLTVL.

CDR3 loop: CASSLSRWSKTNTYEQYF. CDR3 sequence (DNA): TGTGCCAGCAGTTTATCACGGTGGAGTAAGACCAACACCTACGAGCAGTACTTC. V is TRBV27 and J is TRBJ2-7; unclear D gene. V lost 0 bases, J lost 2 bases, and 20 bases lay in between. Germline values: CDR1 MNHEY, CDR2 SMNVEV (reference sequence). This CDR3 is 18 amino acids long.

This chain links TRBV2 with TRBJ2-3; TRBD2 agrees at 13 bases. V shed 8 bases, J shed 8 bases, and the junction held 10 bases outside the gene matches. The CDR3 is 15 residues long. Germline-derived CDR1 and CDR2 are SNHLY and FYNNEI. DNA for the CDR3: TGTGCCAGCGGCACCGGGACTAGCGGGACCGTTACGCAGTATTTT. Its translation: CASGTGTSGTVTQYF.

This CDR3 is CASSPRGGGTDTQYF. DNA for the CDR3: TGTGCCAGCAGTCCCCGGGGCGGGGGCACAGATACGCAGTATTTT. The chain has TRBV2 and TRBJ2-3, with D tentatively TRBD2 (6 bases). V lost 5 bases, J lost 1 base, and 13 bases lay in between. This CDR3 spans 15 amino acids. Germline CDR1 is SNHLY and CDR2 is FYNNEI.

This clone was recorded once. Here the CDR3 reads CSGTDSHGYTF. The CDR3 DNA is TGCAGTGGAACCGACAGTCATGGCTACACCTTC. The V call is TRBV20-1, the J call TRBJ1-2; D is possibly TRBD1 (5 bases). The CDR3 runs to 11 residues. The V gene's germline CDR1 is DFQATT and CDR2 SNEGSKA (reference sequence). Trimming shortened V by 7 bases and J by 6 bases, and 12 bases separated the two germline ends.

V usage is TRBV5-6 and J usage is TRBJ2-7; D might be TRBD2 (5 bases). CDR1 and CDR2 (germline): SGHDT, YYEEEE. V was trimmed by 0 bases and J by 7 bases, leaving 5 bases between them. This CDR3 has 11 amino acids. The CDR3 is CASSLGGEQYF. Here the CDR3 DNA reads TGTGCCAGCAGCTTGGGAGGGGAGCAGTACTTC.

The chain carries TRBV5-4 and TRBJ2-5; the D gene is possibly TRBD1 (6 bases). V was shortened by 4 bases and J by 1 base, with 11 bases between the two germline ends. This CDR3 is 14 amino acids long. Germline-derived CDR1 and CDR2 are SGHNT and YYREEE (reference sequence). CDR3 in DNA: TGTGCCAGCAGCCCTAGGACAGCCCAAGAGACCCAGTACTTC. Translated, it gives CASSPRTAQETQYF.

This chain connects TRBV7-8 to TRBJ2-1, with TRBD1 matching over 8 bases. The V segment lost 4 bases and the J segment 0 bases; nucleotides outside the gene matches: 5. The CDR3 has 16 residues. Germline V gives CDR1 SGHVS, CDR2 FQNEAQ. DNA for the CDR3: TGTGCCAGCAGCTCCCGGACAGGGAGCTCCTACAATGAGCAGTTCTTC. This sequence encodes CASSSRTGSSYNEQFF.

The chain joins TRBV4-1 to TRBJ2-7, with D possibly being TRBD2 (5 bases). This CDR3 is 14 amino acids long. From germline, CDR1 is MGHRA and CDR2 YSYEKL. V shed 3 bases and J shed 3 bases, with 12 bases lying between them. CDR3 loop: CASSQPGKVYEQYF. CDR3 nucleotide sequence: TGCGCCAGCAGCCAGCCCGGGAAGGTCTACGAGCAGTACTTC.

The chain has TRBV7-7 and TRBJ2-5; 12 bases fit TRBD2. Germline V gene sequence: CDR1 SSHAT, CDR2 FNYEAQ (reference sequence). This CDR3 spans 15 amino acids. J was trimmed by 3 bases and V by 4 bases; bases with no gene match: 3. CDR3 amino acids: CASSSTSGSEETQYF. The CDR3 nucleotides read TGTGCCAGCAGCTCGACTAGCGGGAGTGAAGAGACCCAGTACTTC.

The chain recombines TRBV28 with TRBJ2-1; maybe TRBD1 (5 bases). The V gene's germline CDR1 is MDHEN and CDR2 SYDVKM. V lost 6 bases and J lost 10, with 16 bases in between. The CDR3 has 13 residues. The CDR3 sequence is CASSPDWGPEQFF. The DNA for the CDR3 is TGTGCCAGCAGCCCCGACTGGGGCCCCGAGCAGTTCTTC.

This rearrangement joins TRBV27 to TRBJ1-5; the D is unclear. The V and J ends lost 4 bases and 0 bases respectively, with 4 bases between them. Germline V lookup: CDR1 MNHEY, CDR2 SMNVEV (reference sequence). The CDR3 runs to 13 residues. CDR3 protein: CASSYNSNQPQHF. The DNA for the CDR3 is TGTGCCAGCAGTTATAATAGCAATCAGCCCCAGCATTTT.

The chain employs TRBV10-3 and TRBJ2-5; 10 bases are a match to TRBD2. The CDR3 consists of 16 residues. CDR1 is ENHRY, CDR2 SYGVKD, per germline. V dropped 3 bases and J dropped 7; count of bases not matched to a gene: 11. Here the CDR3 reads CAISDGASGSLGTQYF. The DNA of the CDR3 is TGTGCCATCAGTGACGGGGCTAGCGGGAGTCTTGGGACCCAGTACTTC.

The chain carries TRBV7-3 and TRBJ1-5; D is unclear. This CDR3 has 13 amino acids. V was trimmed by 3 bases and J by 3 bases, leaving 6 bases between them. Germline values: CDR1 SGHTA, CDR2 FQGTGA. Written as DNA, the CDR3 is TGTGCCAGCAGCTTCCAGATCAATCAGCCCCAGCATTTT. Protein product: CASSFQINQPQHF.

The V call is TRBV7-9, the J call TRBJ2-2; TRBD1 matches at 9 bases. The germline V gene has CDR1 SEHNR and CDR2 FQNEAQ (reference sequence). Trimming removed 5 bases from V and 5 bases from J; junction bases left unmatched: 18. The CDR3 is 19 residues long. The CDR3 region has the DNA TGTGCCAGCAGCCAGACCAGAAAGACAGGGGGGAAGGGAACCGGGGAGCTGTTTTTT. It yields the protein CASSQTRKTGGKGTGELFF.

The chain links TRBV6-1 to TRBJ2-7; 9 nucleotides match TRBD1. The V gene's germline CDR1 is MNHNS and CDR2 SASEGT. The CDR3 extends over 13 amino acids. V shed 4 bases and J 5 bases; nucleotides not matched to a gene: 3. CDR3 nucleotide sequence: TGTGCCAGCAGTGGGGACAGGGTCGACGAGCAGTACTTC. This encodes CASSGDRVDEQYF.

CDR3 region: CASSEFPKNLAGGHEQFF. As DNA, the CDR3 is TGTGCCAGCAGTGAATTTCCGAAGAATCTAGCGGGAGGCCATGAGCAGTTCTTC. The J gene is TRBJ2-1, the V gene TRBV25-1; 11 nucleotides match TRBD2. Germline-derived CDR1 and CDR2 are MGHDK and SYGVNS. After removal of 1 base from V and 8 bases from J, the junction contained 13 bases not matched to a gene. CDR3 length: 18 amino acids.

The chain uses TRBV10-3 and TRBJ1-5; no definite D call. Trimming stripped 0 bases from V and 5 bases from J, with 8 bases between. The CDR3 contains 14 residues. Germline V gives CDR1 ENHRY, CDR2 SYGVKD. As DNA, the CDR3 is TGTGCCATCAGTGAGTCTCTGACTTATCAGCCCCAGCATTTT. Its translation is CAISESLTYQPQHF.

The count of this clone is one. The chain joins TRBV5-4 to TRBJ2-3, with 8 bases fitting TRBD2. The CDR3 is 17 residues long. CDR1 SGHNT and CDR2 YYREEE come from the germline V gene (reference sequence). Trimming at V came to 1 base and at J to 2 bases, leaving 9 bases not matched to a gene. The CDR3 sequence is CASSLRHGGGSTDTQYF. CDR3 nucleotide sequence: TGTGCCAGCAGCTTGCGGCACGGGGGGGGCTCCACAGATACGCAGTATTTT.